Reported below is one TCR beta chain. Measured with immunoSEQ multiplex PCR; TCRdb has only the in-frame clones, and not every one. The table lists 270,000 or so clones, more than 85% of them singletons. The sample belongs to a study of blood T cell repertoires in COVID-19. All enrollees were roughly 18 to 95 years old and from roughly 22 US areas. Clinical histories supplied by participants themselves formed the basis of cohort assignment. A PCR-confirmed or clinician-diagnosed COVID-19 case had contacted exposed participants within 2 weeks of entry. The CDR3 consists of 15 residues. V lost 4 bases, J lost 6 bases, and 9 bases stayed unmatched. Germline V gene data show CDR1 as SGHDN and CDR2 as FVKESK.

The chain couples TRBV14 to TRBJ1-2; 9 bases fit TRBD1. The receptor comes from a man in his forties who had been exposed to COVID-19. The sequencing input was PBMCs or T cells enriched from blood (not recorded which). The CDR3 nucleotides are TGTGCCAGCAGCCGTCCAGGAACAGGGGGCGATGGCTACACCTTC. As protein: CASSRPGTGGDGYTF. Supplemented by reference TRBV14 and TRBJ1-2, the full variable domain reads EAGVTQFPSHSVIEKGQTVTLRCDPISGHDNLYWYRRVMGKEIKFLLHFVKESKQDESGMPNNRFLAERTGGTYSTLKVQPAELEDSGVYFCASSRPGTGGDGYTFGSGTRLTVV.